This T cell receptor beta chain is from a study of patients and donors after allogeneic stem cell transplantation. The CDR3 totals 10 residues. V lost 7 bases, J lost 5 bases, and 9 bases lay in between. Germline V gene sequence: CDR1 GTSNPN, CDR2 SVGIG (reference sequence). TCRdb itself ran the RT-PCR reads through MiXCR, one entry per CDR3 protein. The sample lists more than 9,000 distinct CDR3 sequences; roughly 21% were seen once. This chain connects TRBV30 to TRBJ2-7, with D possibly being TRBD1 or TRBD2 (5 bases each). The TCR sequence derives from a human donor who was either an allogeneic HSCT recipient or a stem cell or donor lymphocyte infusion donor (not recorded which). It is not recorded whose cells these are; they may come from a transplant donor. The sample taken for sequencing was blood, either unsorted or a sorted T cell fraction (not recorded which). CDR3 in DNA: TGTGCCTTGGGGGAGAACGAGCAGTACTTC. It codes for CALGENEQYF.